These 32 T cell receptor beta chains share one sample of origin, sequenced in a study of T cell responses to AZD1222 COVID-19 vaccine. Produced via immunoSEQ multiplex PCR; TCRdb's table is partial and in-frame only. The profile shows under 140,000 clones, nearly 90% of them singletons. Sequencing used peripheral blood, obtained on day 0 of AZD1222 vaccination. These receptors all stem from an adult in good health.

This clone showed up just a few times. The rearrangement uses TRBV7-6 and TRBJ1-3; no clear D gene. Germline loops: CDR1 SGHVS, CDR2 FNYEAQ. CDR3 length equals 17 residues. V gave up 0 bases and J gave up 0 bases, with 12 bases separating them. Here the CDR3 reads CASSLALPGDSGNTIYF. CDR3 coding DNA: TGTGCCAGCAGCTTAGCCCTTCCTGGGGACTCTGGAAACACCATATATTTT. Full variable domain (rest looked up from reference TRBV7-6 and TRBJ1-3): GAGVSQSPRYKVTKRGQDVALRCDPISGHVSLYWYRQALGQGPEFLTYFNYEAQQDKSGLPNDRFSAERPEGSISTLTIQRTEQRDSAMYRCASSLALPGDSGNTIYFGEGSWLTVV.

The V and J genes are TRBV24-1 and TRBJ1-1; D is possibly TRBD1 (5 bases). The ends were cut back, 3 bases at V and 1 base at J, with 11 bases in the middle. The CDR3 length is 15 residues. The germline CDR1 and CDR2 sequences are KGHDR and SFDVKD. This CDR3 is CATSDPGTGNTEAFF. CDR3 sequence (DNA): TGTGCCACCAGTGATCCCGGGACGGGGAACACTGAAGCTTTCTTT.

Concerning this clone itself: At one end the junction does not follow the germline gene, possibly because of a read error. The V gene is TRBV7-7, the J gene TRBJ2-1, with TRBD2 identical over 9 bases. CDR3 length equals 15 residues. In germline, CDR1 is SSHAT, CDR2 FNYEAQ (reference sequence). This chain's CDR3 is CASSWREGQANEQFF. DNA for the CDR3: TGTGCTAGCAGCTGGCGGGAGGGCCAGGCCAATGAGCAGTTCTTC.

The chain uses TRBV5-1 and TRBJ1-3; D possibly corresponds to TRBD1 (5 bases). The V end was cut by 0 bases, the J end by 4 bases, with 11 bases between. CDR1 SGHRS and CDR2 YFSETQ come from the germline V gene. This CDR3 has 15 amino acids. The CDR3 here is CASSLEAGRGNTIYF. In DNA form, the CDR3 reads TGCGCCAGCAGCTTGGAGGCAGGGCGAGGAAACACCATATATTTT.

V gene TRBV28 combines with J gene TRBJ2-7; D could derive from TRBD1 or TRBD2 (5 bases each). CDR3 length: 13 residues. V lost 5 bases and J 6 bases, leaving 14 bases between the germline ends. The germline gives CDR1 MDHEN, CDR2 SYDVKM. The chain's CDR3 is CASSNQGRAEQYF. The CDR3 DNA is TGTGCCAGCAGTAATCAGGGACGGGCCGAGCAGTACTTC.

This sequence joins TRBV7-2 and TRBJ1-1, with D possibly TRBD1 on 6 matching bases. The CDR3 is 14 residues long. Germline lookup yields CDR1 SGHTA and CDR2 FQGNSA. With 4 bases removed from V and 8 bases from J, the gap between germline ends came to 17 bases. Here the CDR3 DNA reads TGTGCCAGCAGCTCAAGCAGGGGTTGGGTGGAAGCTTTCTTT. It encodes CASSSSRGWVEAFF.

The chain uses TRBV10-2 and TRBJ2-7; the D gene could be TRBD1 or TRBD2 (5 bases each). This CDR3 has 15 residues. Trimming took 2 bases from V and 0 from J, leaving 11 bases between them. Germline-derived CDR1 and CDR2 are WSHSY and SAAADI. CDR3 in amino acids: CASSETGRSSYEQYF. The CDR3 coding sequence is TGCGCCAGCAGTGAGACGGGACGGAGCTCCTACGAGCAGTACTTC.

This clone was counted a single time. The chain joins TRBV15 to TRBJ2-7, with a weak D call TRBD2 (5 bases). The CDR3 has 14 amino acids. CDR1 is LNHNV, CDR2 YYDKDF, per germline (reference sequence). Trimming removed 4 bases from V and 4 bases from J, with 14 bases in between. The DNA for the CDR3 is TGTGCCACCAGCATGGCGGGCAGTAAATACGAGCAGTACTTC. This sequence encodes CATSMAGSKYEQYF.

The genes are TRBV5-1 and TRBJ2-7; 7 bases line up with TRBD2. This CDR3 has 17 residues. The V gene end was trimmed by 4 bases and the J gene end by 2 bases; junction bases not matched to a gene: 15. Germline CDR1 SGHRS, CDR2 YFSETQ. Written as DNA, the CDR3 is TGCGCCAGCAGCCCCGGGAGGCTCGGGGGAAAGACCTACGAGCAGTACTTC. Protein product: CASSPGRLGGKTYEQYF.

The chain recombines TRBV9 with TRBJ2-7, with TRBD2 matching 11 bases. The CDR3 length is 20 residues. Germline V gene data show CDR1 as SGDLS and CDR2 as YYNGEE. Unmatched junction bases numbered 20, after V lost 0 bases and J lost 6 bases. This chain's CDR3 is CASSVGGGSGRAESLLEQYF. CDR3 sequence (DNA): TGTGCCAGCAGCGTAGGAGGAGGTAGCGGGAGGGCCGAATCCCTACTCGAGCAGTACTTC.

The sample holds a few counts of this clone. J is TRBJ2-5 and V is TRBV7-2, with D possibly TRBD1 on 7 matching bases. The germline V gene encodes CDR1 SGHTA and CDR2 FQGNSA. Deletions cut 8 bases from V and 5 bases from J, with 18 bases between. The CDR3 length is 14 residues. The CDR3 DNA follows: TGTGCCAGCGGAAACCAGGGGGGTAGGGAGACCCAGTACTTC. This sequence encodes CASGNQGGRETQYF.

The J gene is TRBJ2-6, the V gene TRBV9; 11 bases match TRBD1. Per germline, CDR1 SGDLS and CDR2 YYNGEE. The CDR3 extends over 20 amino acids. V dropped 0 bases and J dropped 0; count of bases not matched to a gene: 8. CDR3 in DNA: TGTGCCAGCAGCGTAGAGGGACAGGGGGTCCCAGTCTCTGGGGCCAACGTCCTGACTTTC. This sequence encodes CASSVEGQGVPVSGANVLTF.

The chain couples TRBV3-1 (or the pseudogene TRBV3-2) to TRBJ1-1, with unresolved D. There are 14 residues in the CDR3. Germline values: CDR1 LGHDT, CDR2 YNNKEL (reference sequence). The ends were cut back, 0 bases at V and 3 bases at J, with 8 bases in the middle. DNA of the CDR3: TGTGCCAGCAGCCAAGACCCGGTGGACACTGAAGCTTTCTTT. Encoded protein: CASSQDPVDTEAFF.

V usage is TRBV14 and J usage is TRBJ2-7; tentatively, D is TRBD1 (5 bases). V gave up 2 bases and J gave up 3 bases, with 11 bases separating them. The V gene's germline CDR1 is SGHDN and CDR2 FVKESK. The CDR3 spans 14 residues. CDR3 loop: CASSQTGTHYEQYF. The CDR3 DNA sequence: TGTGCCAGCAGCCAAACAGGAACCCACTACGAGCAGTACTTC.

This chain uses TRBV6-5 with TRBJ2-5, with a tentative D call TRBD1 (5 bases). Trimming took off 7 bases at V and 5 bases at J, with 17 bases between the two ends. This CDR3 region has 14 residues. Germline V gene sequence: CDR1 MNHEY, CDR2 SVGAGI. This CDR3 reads CASTLGAGSETQYF. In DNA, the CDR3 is TGTGCCAGCACCCTTGGGGCAGGGTCTGAGACCCAGTACTTC.

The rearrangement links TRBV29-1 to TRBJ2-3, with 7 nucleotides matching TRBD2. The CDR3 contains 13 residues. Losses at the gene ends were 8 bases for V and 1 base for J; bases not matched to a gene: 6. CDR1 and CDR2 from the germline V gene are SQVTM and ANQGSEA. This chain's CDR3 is CSFREGGTDTQYF. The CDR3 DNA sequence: TGCAGCTTCAGGGAGGGAGGCACAGATACGCAGTATTTT.

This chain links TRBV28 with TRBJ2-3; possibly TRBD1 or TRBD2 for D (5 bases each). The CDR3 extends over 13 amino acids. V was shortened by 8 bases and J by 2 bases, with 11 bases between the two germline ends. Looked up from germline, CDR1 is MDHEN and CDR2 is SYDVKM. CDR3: CASGIGTTDTQYF. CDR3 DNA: TGTGCCAGCGGTATCGGGACCACAGATACGCAGTATTTT.

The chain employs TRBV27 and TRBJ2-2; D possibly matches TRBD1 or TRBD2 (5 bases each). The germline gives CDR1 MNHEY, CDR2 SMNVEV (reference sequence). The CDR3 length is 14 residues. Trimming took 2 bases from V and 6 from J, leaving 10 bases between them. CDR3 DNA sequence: TGTGCCAGCAGTTTACCTAGCAGGGCCGGGGAGCTGTTTTTT. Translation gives CASSLPSRAGELFF.

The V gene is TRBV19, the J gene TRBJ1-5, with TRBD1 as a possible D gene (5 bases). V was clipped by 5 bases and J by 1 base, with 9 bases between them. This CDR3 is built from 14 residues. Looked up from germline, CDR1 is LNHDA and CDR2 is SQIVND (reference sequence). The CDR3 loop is CASSGAGSNQPQHF. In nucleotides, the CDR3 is TGTGCCAGTAGTGGGGCAGGGAGCAATCAGCCCCAGCATTTT.

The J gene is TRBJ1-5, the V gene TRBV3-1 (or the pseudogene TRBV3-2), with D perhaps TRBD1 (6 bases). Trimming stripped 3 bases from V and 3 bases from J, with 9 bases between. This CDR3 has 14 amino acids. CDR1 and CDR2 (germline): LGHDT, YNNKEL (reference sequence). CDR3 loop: CASSQQGSNQPQHF. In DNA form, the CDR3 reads TGTGCCAGCAGCCAGCAGGGGTCCAATCAGCCCCAGCATTTT.

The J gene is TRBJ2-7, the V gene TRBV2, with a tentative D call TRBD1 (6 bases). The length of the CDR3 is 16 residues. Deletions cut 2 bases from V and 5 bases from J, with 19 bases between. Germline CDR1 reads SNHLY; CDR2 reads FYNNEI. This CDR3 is CASSERAPTGRNEQYF. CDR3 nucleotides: TGTGCCAGCAGTGAAAGGGCCCCCACAGGGAGAAACGAGCAGTACTTC.

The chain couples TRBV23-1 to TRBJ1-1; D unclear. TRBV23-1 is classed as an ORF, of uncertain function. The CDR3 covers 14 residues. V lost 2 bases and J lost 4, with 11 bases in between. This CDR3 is CASSQLYLGTEAFF. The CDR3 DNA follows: TGCGCCAGCAGTCAACTTTACCTTGGCACTGAAGCTTTCTTT.

The CDR3 nucleotides are TGTGCCAGCAGCGCTGGGACTAGCGGGGGCTACGAGCAGTACTTC. Translation: CASSAGTSGGYEQYF. The chain joins TRBV5-4 to TRBJ2-7; 14 bases align to TRBD2. Trimming took 4 bases from V and 3 from J; bases not matched to a gene: 3. Germline V gene sequence: CDR1 SGHNT, CDR2 YYREEE (reference sequence). The CDR3 covers 15 residues.

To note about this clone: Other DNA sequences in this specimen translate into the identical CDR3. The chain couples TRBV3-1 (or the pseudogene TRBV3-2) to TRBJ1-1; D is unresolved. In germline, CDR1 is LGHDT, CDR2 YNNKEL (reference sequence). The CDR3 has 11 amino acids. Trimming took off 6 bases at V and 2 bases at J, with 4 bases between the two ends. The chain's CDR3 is CASRRNTEAFF. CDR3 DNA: TGTGCCAGCAGGCGAAACACTGAAGCTTTCTTT.

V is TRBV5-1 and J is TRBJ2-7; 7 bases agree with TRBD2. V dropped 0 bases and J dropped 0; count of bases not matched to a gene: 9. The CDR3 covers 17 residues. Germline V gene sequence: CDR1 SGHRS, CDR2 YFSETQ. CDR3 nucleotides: TGCGCCAGCAGCTTGGTAGTAAGACTAGCAAGCTCCTACGAGCAGTACTTC. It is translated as CASSLVVRLASSYEQYF.

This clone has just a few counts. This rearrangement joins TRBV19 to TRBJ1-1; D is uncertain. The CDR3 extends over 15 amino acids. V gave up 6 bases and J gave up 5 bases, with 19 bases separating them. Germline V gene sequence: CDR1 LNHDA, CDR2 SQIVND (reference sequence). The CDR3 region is CASSPQVGQRTEAFF. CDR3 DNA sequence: TGTGCCAGTAGCCCCCAGGTCGGGCAGAGGACTGAAGCTTTCTTT. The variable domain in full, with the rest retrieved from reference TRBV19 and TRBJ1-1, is DGGITQSPKYLFRKEGQNVTLSCEQNLNHDAMYWYRQDPGQGLRLIYYSQIVNDFQKGDIAEGYSVSREKKESFPLTVTSAQKNPTAFYLCASSPQVGQRTEAFFGQGTRLTVV.

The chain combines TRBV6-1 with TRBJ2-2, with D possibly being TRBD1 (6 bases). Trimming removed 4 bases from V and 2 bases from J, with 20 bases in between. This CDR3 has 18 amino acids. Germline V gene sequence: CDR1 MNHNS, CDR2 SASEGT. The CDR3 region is CASSGPRQDRHNTGELFF. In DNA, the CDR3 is TGTGCCAGCAGTGGACCCCGCCAAGACAGGCATAACACCGGGGAGCTGTTTTTT.

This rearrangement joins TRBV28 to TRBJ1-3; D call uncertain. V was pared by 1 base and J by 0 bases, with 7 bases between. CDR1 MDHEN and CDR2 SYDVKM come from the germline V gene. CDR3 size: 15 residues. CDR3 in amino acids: CASSLSGSSGNTIYF. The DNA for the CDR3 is TGTGCCAGCAGTTTATCAGGTAGCTCTGGAAACACCATATATTTT.

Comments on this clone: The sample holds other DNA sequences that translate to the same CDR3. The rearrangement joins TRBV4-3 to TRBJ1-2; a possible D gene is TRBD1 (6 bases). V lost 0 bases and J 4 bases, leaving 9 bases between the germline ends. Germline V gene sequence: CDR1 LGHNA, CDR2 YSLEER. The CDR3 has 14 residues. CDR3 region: CASSQEGRGYGYTF. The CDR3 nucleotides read TGCGCCAGCAGCCAAGAAGGCAGGGGCTATGGCTACACCTTC.

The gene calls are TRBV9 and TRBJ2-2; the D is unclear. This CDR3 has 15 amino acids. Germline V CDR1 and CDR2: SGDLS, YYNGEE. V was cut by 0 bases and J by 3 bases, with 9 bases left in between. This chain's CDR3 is CASSVDRIYTGELFF. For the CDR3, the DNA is TGTGCCAGCAGCGTAGATAGGATTTACACCGGGGAGCTGTTTTTT.

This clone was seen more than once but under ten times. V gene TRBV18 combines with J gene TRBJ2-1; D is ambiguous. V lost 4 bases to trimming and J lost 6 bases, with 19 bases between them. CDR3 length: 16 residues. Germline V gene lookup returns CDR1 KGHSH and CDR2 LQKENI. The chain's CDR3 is CASSRQLTQDVNEQFF. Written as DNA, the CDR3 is TGTGCCAGCTCACGGCAATTGACTCAGGACGTCAATGAGCAGTTCTTC.

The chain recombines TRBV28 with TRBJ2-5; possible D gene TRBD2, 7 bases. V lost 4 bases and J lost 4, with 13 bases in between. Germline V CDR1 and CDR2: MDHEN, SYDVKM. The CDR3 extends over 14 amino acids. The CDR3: CASSSGGLRETQYF. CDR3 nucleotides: TGTGCCAGCAGTTCGGGGGGCCTACGAGAGACCCAGTACTTC.